This T cell receptor (beta chain) was sequenced for a study of cytomegalovirus exposure and HLA in healthy donors. Germline V gene sequence: CDR1 SEHNR, CDR2 FQNEAQ (reference sequence). The ends lost 4 bases at V and 12 bases at J; junction bases unmatched: 19. The CDR3 length is 18 residues. Use of 60 Vbeta and 13 Jbeta primers characterized the PCR. Sequencing was performed with immunoSEQ multiplex PCR; in TCRdb, only in-frame clones are kept and a portion is missing. Of 120,000 to 150,000 clones in the sample, 75% to 80% are singletons; the top ten hold roughly 6.2%. This TCR derives from a woman between 40 and 55 years old in good health and CMV-seropositive. The rearrangement joins TRBV7-9 to TRBJ2-1; 12 nucleotides match TRBD1. Material: PBMCs. CDR3 sequence (DNA): TGTGCCAGCAGCTCCCTCCCGGGACAGGGGGCTAGGGGAGAAGGGCAGTTCTTC. This codes for CASSSLPGQGARGEGQFF. The whole variable domain, filled in from reference TRBV7-9 and TRBJ2-1, reads DTGVSQNPRHKITKRGQNVTFRCDPISEHNRLYWYRQTLGQGPEFLTYFQNEAQLEKSRLLSDRFSAERPKGSFSTLEIQRTEQGDSAMYLCASSSLPGQGARGEGQFFGPGTRLTVL.